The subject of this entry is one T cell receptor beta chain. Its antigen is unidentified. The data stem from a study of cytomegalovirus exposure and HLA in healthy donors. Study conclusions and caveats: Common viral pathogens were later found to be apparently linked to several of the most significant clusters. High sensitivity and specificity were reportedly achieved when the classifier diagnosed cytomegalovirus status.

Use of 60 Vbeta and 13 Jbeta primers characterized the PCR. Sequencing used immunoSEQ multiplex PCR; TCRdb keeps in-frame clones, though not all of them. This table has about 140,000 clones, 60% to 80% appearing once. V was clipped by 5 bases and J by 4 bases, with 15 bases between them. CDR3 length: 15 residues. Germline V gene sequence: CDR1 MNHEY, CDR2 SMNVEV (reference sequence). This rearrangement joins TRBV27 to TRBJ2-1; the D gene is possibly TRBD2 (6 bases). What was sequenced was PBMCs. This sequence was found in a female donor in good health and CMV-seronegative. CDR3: CASSEPGLLYNEQFF. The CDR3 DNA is TGTGCCAGCAGTGAACCGGGACTCTTGTACAATGAGCAGTTCTTC.